These 5 T cell receptor beta chains originate from one sample sequenced in a study of blood T cell repertoires in COVID-19. TCRdb keeps only in-frame clones here, not all; method: immunoSEQ multiplex PCR. The data contain fewer than 60,000 clones, roughly 90% of them singletons. Sequences were obtained from peripheral blood. Source of these receptors: a human donor in a cohort sampled during active COVID-19.

The chain joins TRBV7-9 to TRBJ1-6, with D tentatively TRBD1 (6 bases). Germline V lookup: CDR1 SEHNR, CDR2 FQNEAQ (reference sequence). V was shortened by 5 bases and J by 7 bases, with 12 bases between the two germline ends. CDR3 length equals 14 residues. The DNA for the CDR3 is TGTGCCAGCAGCCTTGGACAGCCCAATTCACCCCTCCACTTT. Translating gives CASSLGQPNSPLHF.

This chain links TRBV7-2 with TRBJ2-3; D is unclear. There are 13 residues in the CDR3. V was shortened by 0 bases and J by 2 bases, with 3 bases between the two germline ends. Germline V CDR1 and CDR2: SGHTA, FQGNSA. The CDR3 sequence is CASSLAVTDTQYF. The CDR3 region has the DNA TGTGCCAGCAGCTTAGCCGTCACAGATACGCAGTATTTT.

V is TRBV3-1 (or the pseudogene TRBV3-2) and J is TRBJ1-4; the D is unclear. Between the trimmed V and J ends, which lost 4 bases and 0 bases, there was a span of 9 bases. CDR3 size: 15 residues. From germline, CDR1 is LGHDT and CDR2 YNNKEL (reference sequence). The CDR3 loop is CASSRDVATNEKLFF. CDR3 nucleotide sequence: TGTGCCAGCAGCCGAGACGTTGCAACTAATGAAAAACTGTTTTTT.

The chain carries TRBV5-1 and TRBJ2-3, with 8 bases identical to TRBD1. V lost 4 bases to trimming and J lost 0 bases; unmatched junction nucleotides: 4. The CDR3 length is 15 residues. CDR1 is SGHRS and CDR2 is YFSETQ in the germline V gene. This CDR3 reads CASSIGQGSTDTQYF. For the CDR3, the DNA is TGCGCCAGCAGCATAGGACAGGGAAGCACAGATACGCAGTATTTT.

The chain employs TRBV9 and TRBJ2-2; no reliable D call. Trimming cost V 4 bases and J 6 bases, with 10 bases left between them. Germline CDR1 reads SGDLS; CDR2 reads YYNGEE. The length of the CDR3 is 13 residues. The chain's CDR3 is CASSQTLSGELFF. CDR3 nucleotide sequence: TGTGCCAGCAGCCAAACTCTTTCCGGGGAGCTGTTTTTT.